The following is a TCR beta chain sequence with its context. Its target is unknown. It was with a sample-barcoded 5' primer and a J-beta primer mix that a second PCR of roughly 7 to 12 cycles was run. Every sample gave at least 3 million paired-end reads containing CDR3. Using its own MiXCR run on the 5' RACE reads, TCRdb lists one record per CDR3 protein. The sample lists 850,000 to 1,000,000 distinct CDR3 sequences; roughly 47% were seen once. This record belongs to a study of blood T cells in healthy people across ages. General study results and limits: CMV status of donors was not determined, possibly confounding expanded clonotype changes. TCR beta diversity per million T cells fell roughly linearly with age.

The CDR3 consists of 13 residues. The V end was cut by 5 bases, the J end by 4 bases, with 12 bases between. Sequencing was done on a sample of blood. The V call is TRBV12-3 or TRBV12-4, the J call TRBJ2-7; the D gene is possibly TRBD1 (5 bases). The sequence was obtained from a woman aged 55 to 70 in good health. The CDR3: CASSDRLHYEQYF. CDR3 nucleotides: TGTGCCAGCAGTGACAGACTGCATTACGAGCAGTACTTC.